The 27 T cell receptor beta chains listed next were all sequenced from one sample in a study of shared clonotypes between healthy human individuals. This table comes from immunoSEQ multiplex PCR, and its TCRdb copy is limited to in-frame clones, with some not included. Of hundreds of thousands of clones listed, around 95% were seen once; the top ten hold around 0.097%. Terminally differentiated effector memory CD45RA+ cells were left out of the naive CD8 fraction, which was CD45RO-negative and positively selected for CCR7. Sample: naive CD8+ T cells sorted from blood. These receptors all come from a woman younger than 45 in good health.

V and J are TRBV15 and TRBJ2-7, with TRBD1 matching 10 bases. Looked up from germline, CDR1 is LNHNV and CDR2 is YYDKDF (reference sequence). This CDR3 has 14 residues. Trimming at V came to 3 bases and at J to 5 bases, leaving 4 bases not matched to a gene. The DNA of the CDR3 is TGTGCCACCAGCAGGGACAGGGGGACCGACGAGCAGTACTTC. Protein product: CATSRDRGTDEQYF.

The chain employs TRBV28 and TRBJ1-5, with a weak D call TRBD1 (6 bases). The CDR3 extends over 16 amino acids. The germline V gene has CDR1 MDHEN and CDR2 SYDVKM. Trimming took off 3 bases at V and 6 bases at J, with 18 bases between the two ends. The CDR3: CASSFRGYRERQPQHF. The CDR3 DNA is TGTGCCAGCAGTTTTAGGGGGTACAGGGAGCGTCAGCCCCAGCATTTT.

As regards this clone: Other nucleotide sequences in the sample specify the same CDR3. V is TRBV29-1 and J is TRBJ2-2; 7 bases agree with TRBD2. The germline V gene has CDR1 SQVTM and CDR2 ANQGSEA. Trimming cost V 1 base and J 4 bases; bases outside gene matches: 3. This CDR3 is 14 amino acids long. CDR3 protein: CSVEGGSGTGELFF. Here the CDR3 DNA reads TGCAGCGTTGAAGGCGGGAGCGGCACCGGGGAGCTGTTTTTT.

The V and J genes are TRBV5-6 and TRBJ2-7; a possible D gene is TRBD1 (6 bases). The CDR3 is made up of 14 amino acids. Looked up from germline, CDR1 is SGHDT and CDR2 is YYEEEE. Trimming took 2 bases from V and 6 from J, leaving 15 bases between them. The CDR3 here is CASSFGQSLGEQYF. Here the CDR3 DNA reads TGTGCCAGCAGCTTTGGACAGTCATTAGGCGAGCAGTACTTC.

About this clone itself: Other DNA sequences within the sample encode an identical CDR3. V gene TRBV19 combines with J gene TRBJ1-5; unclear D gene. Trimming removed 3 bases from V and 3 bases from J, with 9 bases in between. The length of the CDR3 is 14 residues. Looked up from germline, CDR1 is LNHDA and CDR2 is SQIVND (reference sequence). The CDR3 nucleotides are TGTGCCAGTAGTATTAGGGATTTCAATCAGCCCCAGCATTTT. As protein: CASSIRDFNQPQHF.

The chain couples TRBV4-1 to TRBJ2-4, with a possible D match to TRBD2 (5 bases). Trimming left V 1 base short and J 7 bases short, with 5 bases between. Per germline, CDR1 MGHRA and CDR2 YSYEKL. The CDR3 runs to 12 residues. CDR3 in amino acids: CASSQAGNIQYF. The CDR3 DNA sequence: TGCGCCAGCAGCCAAGCGGGGAACATTCAGTACTTC.

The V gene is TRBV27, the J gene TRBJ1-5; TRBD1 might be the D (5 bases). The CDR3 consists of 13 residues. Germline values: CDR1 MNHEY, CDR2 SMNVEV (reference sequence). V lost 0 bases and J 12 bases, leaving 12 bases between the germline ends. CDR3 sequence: CASSLSGVGVQHF. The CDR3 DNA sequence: TGTGCCAGCAGTTTATCCGGGGTGGGGGTCCAGCATTTT.

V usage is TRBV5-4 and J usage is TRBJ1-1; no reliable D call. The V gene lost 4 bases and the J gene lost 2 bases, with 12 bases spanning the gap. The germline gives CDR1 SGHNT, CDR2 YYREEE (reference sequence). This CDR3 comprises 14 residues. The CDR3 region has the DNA TGTGCCAGCAGCCGGACTGGACTCAACACTGAAGCTTTCTTT. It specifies CASSRTGLNTEAFF.

The CDR3 DNA reads TGTGCCAGCAGCTTAGAGCTAGCGGGAGAGACCGAGCAGTACTTC. Translating it yields CASSLELAGETEQYF. The rearrangement joins TRBV7-6 to TRBJ2-7; TRBD2 agrees at 10 bases. This CDR3 is 15 amino acids long. The junction had 6 bases not matched to a gene; V was cut back by 1 base and J by 6 bases. Germline CDR1 reads SGHVS; CDR2 reads FNYEAQ.

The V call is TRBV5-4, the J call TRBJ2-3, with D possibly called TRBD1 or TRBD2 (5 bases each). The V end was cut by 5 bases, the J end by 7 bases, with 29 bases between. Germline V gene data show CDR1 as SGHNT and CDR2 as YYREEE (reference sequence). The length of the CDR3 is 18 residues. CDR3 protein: CASSFGGFVAGQNNTQYF. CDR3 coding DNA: TGTGCCAGCAGTTTCGGAGGATTTGTGGCAGGGCAGAACAATACGCAGTATTTT.

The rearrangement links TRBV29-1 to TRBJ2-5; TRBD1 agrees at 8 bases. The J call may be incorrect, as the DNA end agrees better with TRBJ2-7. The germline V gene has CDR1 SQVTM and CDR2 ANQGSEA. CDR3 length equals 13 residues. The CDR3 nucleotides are TGCAGCGTGACGACAGGGGATACCTACGAGCAGTACTTC. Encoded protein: CSVTTGDTYEQYF.

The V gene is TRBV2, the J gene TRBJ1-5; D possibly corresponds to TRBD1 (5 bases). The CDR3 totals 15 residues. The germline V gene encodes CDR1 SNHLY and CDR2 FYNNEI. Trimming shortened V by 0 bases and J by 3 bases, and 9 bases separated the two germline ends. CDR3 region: CASSEAGEANQPQHF. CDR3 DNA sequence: TGTGCCAGCAGTGAAGCGGGGGAGGCCAATCAGCCCCAGCATTTT. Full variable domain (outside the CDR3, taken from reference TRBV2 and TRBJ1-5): EPEVTQTPSHQVTQMGQEVILRCVPISNHLYFYWYRQILGQKVEFLVSFYNNEISEKSEIFDDQFSVERPDGSNFTLKIRSTKLEDSAMYFCASSEAGEANQPQHFGDGTRLSIL.

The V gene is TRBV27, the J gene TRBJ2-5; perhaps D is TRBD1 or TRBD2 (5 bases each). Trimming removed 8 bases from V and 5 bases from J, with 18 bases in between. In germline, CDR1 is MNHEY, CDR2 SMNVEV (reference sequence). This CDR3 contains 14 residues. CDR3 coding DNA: TGTGCCAGCGGTTACCTAGAGGGGTTGGAGACCCAGTACTTC. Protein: CASGYLEGLETQYF.

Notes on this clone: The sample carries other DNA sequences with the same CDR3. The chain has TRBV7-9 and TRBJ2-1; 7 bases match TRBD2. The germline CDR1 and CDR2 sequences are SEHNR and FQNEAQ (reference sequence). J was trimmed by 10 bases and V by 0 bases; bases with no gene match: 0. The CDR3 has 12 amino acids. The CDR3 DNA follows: TGTGCCAGCAGCTTAGCGCGGGGGGAGCAGTTCTTC. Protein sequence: CASSLARGEQFF. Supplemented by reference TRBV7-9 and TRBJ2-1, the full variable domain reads DTGVSQNPRHKITKRGQNVTFRCDPISEHNRLYWYRQTLGQGPEFLTYFQNEAQLEKSRLLSDRFSAERPKGSFSTLEIQRTEQGDSAMYLCASSLARGEQFFGPGTRLTVL.

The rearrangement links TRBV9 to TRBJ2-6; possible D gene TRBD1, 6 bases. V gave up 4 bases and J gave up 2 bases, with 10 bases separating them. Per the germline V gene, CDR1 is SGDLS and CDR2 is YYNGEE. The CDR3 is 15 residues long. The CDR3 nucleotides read TGTGCCAGCAGCTTACAGGGAACTGGGGCCAACGTCCTGACTTTC. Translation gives CASSLQGTGANVLTF.

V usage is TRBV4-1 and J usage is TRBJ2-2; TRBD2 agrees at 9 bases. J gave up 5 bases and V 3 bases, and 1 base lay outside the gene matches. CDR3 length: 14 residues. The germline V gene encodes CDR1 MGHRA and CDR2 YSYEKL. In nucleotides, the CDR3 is TGCGCCAGCAGCCAGGGACTAGCAACCGGGGAGCTGTTTTTT. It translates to CASSQGLATGELFF.

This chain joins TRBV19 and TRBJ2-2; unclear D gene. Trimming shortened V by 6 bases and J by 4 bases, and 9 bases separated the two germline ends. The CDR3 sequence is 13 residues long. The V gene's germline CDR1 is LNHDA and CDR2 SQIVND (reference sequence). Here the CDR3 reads CASRRLTTGELFF. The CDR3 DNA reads TGTGCCAGTAGACGGCTAACCACCGGGGAGCTGTTTTTT. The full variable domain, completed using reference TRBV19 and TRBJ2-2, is DGGITQSPKYLFRKEGQNVTLSCEQNLNHDAMYWYRQDPGQGLRLIYYSQIVNDFQKGDIAEGYSVSREKKESFPLTVTSAQKNPTAFYLCASRRLTTGELFFGEGSRLTVL.

CDR3 sequence (DNA): TGTGCCAGCAGTTACTTGTCCGGGGCGGGAAATGAGCAGTTCTTC. Translated: CASSYLSGAGNEQFF. The V gene is TRBV6-5, the J gene TRBJ2-1, with D possibly being TRBD2 (6 bases). The CDR3 contains 15 residues. Looked up from germline, CDR1 is MNHEY and CDR2 is SVGAGI. Trimming stripped 1 base from V and 7 bases from J, with 14 bases between.

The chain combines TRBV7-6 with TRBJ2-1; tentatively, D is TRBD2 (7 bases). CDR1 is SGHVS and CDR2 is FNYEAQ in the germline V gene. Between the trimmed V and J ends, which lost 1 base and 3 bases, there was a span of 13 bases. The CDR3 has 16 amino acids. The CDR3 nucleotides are TGTGCCAGCAGCTTAGGGCGGGGGCAGGACTACAATGAGCAGTTCTTC. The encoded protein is CASSLGRGQDYNEQFF.

The chain's CDR3 is CAVRSGSNHEQYF. CDR3 DNA: TGTGCCGTCAGGAGCGGGAGTAACCACGAGCAGTACTTC. The chain joins TRBV19 to TRBJ2-7; TRBD2 matches 8 bases. CDR1 and CDR2 from the germline V gene are LNHDA and SQIVND (reference sequence). CDR3 size: 13 residues. With V trimmed by 11 bases and J by 5 bases, 11 bases remained unmatched.

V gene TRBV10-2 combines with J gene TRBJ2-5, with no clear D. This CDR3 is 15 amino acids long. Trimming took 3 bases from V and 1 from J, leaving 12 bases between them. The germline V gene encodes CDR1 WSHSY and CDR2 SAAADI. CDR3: CASSDPGETQETQYF. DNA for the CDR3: TGCGCCAGCAGTGACCCAGGAGAAACCCAAGAGACCCAGTACTTC.

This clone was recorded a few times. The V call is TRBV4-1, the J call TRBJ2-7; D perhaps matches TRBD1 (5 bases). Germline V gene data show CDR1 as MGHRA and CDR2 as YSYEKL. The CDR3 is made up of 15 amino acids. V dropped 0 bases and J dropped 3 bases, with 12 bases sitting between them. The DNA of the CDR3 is TGCGCCAGCAGCCAAGAAGGCGGCAGGGACTACGAGCAGTACTTC. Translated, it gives CASSQEGGRDYEQYF.

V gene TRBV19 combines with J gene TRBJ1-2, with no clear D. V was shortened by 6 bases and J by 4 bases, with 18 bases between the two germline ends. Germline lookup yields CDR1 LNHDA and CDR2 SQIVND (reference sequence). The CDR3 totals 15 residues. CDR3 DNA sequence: TGTGCCAGTAGAATGGTCCTCGGGGTCGCCTATGGCTACACCTTC. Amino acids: CASRMVLGVAYGYTF. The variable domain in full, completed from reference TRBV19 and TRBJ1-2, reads DGGITQSPKYLFRKEGQNVTLSCEQNLNHDAMYWYRQDPGQGLRLIYYSQIVNDFQKGDIAEGYSVSREKKESFPLTVTSAQKNPTAFYLCASRMVLGVAYGYTFGSGTRLTVV.

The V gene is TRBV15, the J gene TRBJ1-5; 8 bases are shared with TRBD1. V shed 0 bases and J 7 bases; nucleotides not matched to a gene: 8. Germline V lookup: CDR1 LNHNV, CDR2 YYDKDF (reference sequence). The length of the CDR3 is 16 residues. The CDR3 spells CATSRDHTGGRQPQHF. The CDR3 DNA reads TGTGCCACCAGCAGAGACCACACAGGGGGTCGGCAGCCCCAGCATTTT.

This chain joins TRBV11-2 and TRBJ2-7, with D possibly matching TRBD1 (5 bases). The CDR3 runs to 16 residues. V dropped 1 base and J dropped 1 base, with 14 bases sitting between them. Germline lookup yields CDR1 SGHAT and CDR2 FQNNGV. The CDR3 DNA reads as TGTGCCAGCAGCTTAGGAACAGGCGATCTATCCTACGAGCAGTACTTC. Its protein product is CASSLGTGDLSYEQYF.

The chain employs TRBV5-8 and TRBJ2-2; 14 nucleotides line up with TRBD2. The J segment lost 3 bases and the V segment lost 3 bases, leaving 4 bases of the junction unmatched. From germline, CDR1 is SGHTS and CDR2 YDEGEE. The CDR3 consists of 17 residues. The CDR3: CASSYGTSGRHTGELFF. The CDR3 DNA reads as TGTGCCAGCAGCTATGGGACTAGCGGGAGACACACCGGGGAGCTGTTTTTT.

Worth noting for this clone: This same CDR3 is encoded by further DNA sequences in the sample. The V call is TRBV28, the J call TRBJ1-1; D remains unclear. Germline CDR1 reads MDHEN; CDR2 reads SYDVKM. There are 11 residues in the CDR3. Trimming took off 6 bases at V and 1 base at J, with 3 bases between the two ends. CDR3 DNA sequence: TGTGCCAGCAGCCCGAACACTGAAGCTTTCTTT. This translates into CASSPNTEAFF.